This paragraph covers one T cell receptor (beta chain) sequence. Its cognate antigen has yet to be identified. One base away there is no much larger clone; base qualities are not given. The study deep-sequenced TCR repertoires of sorted CD4+ and CD8+ blood T cells from severe aplastic anemia patients and healthy subjects. Ficoll-Paque density gradient centrifugation was used to isolate peripheral blood mononuclear cells. Before DNA extraction, CD4+ and CD8+ T cells were sorted with FACS or magnetic beads. These data originate in a study of CD8+CD57+ T cells in acquired aplastic anemia (dated by TCRdb to about 2018). Looking at the study overall: A mean of about 3 ug of DNA, ranging from roughly 0.2 to 30 ug, was extracted from sorted CD4+ and CD8+ cells.

The research as a whole found: Although 25 to 30 CD8+ CDR3 sequences were shared by patients and controls, these sequences appeared highly expressed in patients and within the immunodominant clones of patients. Patients and healthy controls showed no significant difference in CD8+ Simpson's diversity (P=0.060).

Via the germline V gene (reference sequence), CDR1 is DFQATT and CDR2 SNEGSKA. Trimming costs V 0 bases and J 6 bases, and their ends lie 9 bases apart. Including cysteine and phenylalanine, the CDR3 has 12 amino acids. Only the CDR3 part of the read is kept: 36 bases, read in frame from the first base. Profiling of TCR beta VDJ combinations and CDR3 sequences used genomic DNA as the template. TCR repertoire sequencing was run on an Illumina HiSeq 2000. From the authors' description of their analysis: TRBV/TRBJ rearrangement plots, CDR3 size and DJ length profiles, and Simpson's diversity index were used to assess repertoires. The immunodominant clone was defined as the most abundant DNA sequence in deep sequencing data. CDR3 amino acid sequences were screened for sharing across subjects and compared with published repertoires and the VDJdb database. The raw public reads went through TCRdb reprocessing: fastp at Q25, MiXCR clone calling, in-frame beta chains kept. One record per CDR3 amino acid sequence lists the most common genes and DNA. The V and J calls shown here were made by TCRdb, not taken from the authors' results. For this sample the table gives 150,000 to 200,000 distinct CDR3 sequences, of which under 70% were detected only once. 46% of the sample rests with the top ten.

The origin of this receptor is a human donor with severe aplastic anemia or a healthy control (not recorded which). Rearrangement joined TRBV20-1 to TRBJ2-7; there is no confident call for the D gene. The specimen sequenced was sorted CD4+, CD8+, or CD8+CD57+ T cells (not recorded which) from PBMCs. This receptor has the CDR3 CSARDQGTEQYF. At the DNA level, the sequence is TGCAGTGCTAGAGATCAAGGTACCGAGCAGTACTTC.